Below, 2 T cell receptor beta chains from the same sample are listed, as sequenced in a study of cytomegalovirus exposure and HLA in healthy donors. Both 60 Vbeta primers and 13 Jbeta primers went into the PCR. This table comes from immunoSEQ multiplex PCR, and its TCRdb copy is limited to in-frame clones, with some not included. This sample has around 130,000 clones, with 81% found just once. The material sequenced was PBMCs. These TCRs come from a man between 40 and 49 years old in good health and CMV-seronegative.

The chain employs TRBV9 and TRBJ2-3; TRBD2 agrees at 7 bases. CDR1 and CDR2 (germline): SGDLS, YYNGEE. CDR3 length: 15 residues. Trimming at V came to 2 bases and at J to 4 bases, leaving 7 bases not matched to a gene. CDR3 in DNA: TGTGCCAGCAGCGTGGCGGGAGTGGCCCCAGATACGCAGTATTTT. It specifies CASSVAGVAPDTQYF. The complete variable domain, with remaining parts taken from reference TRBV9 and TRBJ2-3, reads DSGVTQTPKHLITATGQRVTLRCSPRSGDLSVYWYQQSLDQGLQFLIQYYNGEERAKGNILERFSAQQFPDLHSELNLSSLELGDSALYFCASSVAGVAPDTQYFGPGTRLTVL.

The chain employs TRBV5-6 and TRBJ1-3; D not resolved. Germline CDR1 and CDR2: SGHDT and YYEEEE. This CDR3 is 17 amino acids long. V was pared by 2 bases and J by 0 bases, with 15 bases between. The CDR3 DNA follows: TGTGCCAGCAGCTTTTGGAAGAGGTCCCTCTCTGGAAACACCATATATTTT. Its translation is CASSFWKRSLSGNTIYF.